A selection of T cell receptor beta chains follows, all from one sample in a study of identical twins. TCRdb called the 5' RACE reads again in MiXCR, with one record for every CDR3 protein. In the table there are 690,000 or so distinct CDR3 sequences, around 5.7% of which are singletons. The sample comprised naive T cells sorted from blood. These receptors all come from a man between 18 and 35 years old in good health. The CDR3 runs from the conserved cysteine through the conserved F or W. D genes are given only for firm matches. Size is stated for part of the rows, as once, few or many counts, or as a class when the clone is expanded.

J gene,D gene,V gene,clone size,CDR3 DNA,CDR3 protein
TRBJ1-3,.,TRBV5-4,many,TGTGCCAGCAGCTTGGATGGAGGGAATAGAAACACCATATATTTT,CASSLDGGNRNTIYF
TRBJ2-1,.,TRBV9,many,TGTGCCAGCAGCGTAGTAAGCAGTTCGAATGAGCAGTTCTTC,CASSVVSSSNEQFF
TRBJ2-7,.,TRBV6-6,few,TGTGCCAGCACGTCGGGCTCCTACGAGCAGTACTTC,CASTSGSYEQYF
TRBJ2-2,.,TRBV18,.,TGTGCCAGCTCACCACCGGACGGAGTGGGCACCGGGGAGCTGTTTTTT,CASSPPDGVGTGELFF
TRBJ2-3,TRBD2,TRBV27,many,TGTGCCAGCAGTCCGGGAGGGCCGTACACAGATACGCAGTATTTT,CASSPGGPYTDTQYF
TRBJ2-7,TRBD2,TRBV7-2,.,TGTGCCAGCAGCGAAAGCGGGATTGGGCTGACCGAGCAGTACTTC,CASSESGIGLTEQYF
TRBJ1-5,TRBD1,TRBV6-2/TRBV6-3,few,TGTGCCAGCAGTTCTTCAGACAGGGTTCGTACCAGCAATCAGCCCCAGCATTTT,CASSSSDRVRTSNQPQHF
TRBJ2-3,TRBD2,TRBV11-1,many,TGTGCCAGCAGCTTTCGGGCGGGAGGGCGCACAGATACGCAGTATTTT,CASSFRAGGRTDTQYF
TRBJ2-1,TRBD1,TRBV12-3/TRBV12-4,many,TGTGCCAGCAGTTTTGTAAGCCGGGACAGGGTGCTCTTC,CASSFVSRDRVLF
TRBJ2-1,.,TRBV12-3/TRBV12-4,many,TGTGCCAGCAGTTTTCGGAACGGGAATGAGCAGTTCTTC,CASSFRNGNEQFF
TRBJ2-7,.,TRBV13,many,TGTGCCAGCAGAGTCCCGGCGGCAGGGGAAGTCTACGAGCAGTACTTC,CASRVPAAGEVYEQYF
TRBJ2-1,.,TRBV24-1,.,TGTGCCACCAGTGATTTGGGTCGTGGGGTGCCGTTCTTC,CATSDLGRGVPFF
TRBJ2-4,.,TRBV3-1,few,TGTGCCAGCAGCCCCAGTGGAGGGAACATTCAGTACTTC,CASSPSGGNIQYF
TRBJ2-7,.,TRBV28,many,TGTGCCAGCAGTCCCACAGAGAATCTACGGCTCGAGCAGTACTTC,CASSPTENLRLEQYF
TRBJ1-2,TRBD1,TRBV30,.,TGTGCCTGGCAAAGACAGGGACGAGGATATGGCTACACCTTC,CAWQRQGRGYGYTF
TRBJ2-5,.,TRBV6-5,few,TGTGCCAGCAGTTACACCGACGGCGTGGAGACCCAGTACTTC,CASSYTDGVETQYF
TRBJ2-2,TRBD2,TRBV12-3/TRBV12-4,many,TGTGCCAGCAGCCTGACTAGCGGGAACACCGGGGAGCTGTTTTTT,CASSLTSGNTGELFF
TRBJ2-5,.,TRBV20-1,many,TGCAGTGCTAGAGTGGGAGCGGTCCAAGAGACCCAGTACTTC,CSARVGAVQETQYF
TRBJ1-1,TRBD1,TRBV7-9,many,TGTGCCAGCAGCTTAGGGGGACAGGGATACATGAACACTGAAGCTTTCTTT,CASSLGGQGYMNTEAFF
TRBJ2-3,.,TRBV2,few,TGTGCCAGCAGTGAAGCGAGAGCGGCAGATACGCAGTATTTT,CASSEARAADTQYF
TRBJ2-1,.,TRBV4-2,.,TGTGCCAGCAGCCAAGAGGGAGCGGACAATGAGCAGTTCTTC,CASSQEGADNEQFF
TRBJ1-4,TRBD1,TRBV12-3/TRBV12-4,many,TGTGCCAGCAGGCTGACAGGGGGCAGCGAAAAACTGTTTTTT,CASRLTGGSEKLFF
TRBJ2-1,TRBD2,TRBV7-9,many,TGTGCCAGCACCCCTCAGAAGGTCGGGAGGACCTACAATGAGCAGTTCTTC,CASTPQKVGRTYNEQFF
TRBJ2-1,.,TRBV5-1,many,TGCGCCAGCAGCTTGTCGATCGGGGTGGTGAATGAGCAGTTCTTC,CASSLSIGVVNEQFF
TRBJ2-1,.,TRBV12-3/TRBV12-4,many,TGTGCCAGCAGTTTGGTTGGGGCTGAGCAGTTCTTC,CASSLVGAEQFF
TRBJ1-1,.,TRBV18,many,TGTGCCAGCTCACCCGATACAGGGACCACTGAAGCTTTCTTT,CASSPDTGTTEAFF
TRBJ2-5,TRBD1,TRBV29-1,many,TGCCACGCCAGAAAAATAGACAGGGGGCGCGGGGAGACCCAGTACTTC,CHARKIDRGRGETQYF
TRBJ2-3,TRBD1,TRBV7-9,many,TGTGCCAGCAGCTCGGTACGGGACAGCCGCACAGATACGCAGTATTTT,CASSSVRDSRTDTQYF
TRBJ1-1,TRBD1,TRBV29-1,many,TGCAGCGTTTACAGGGGTGCTGAAGCTTTCTTT,CSVYRGAEAFF
TRBJ2-5,.,TRBV20-1,few,TGCAGTGCTAGGAGAGGCGGGAAGATTCAAGGGACCCAGTACTTC,CSARRGGKIQGTQYF
TRBJ2-4,.,TRBV3-1,few,TGTGCCAGCAGCCAAGGGGCCAGCTTAGCCAAAAACATTCAGTACTTC,CASSQGASLAKNIQYF
TRBJ1-5,.,TRBV19,few,TGTGCCAGTAGTATTCCGGCAGGGCATATTCGGGGCAATCAGCCCCAGCATTTT,CASSIPAGHIRGNQPQHF
TRBJ2-3,.,TRBV5-1,many,TGCGCCAGCAGCTTCAAGACAGACAGCACAGATACGCAGTATTTT,CASSFKTDSTDTQYF
TRBJ1-6,TRBD1,TRBV19,.,TGTGCCAGTAGTTCGTCGACAGGGAAGTGGAATTCACCCCTCCACTTT,CASSSSTGKWNSPLHF
TRBJ2-3,.,TRBV12-3/TRBV12-4,many,TGTGCCAGCCACAGGGATGGACTGAGCACAGATACGCAGTATTTT,CASHRDGLSTDTQYF
TRBJ1-5,.,TRBV19,.,TGTGCCAGTAGTATAAATCCAGGAGCCCAGCATTTT,CASSINPGAQHF
TRBJ2-5,TRBD1,TRBV20-1,many,TGCAGTGCTAGAGACCTACAGGGGGCGGGAGAGACCCAGTACTTC,CSARDLQGAGETQYF
TRBJ2-4,TRBD1,TRBV3-1,.,TGTGCCAGCAGCCTCTTCTCTATGAGACAGGGGGCCGGCAAAAACATTCAGTACTTC,CASSLFSMRQGAGKNIQYF
TRBJ2-3,TRBD2,TRBV29-1,many,TGCAGCCCTAGACTAGCGGGAGGCACAGATACGCAGTATTTT,CSPRLAGGTDTQYF
TRBJ2-5,.,TRBV20-1,many,TGCAGTGGGGCCCTACCGCTGTTAACAGAGACCCAGTACTTC,CSGALPLLTETQYF
TRBJ2-1,TRBD2,TRBV29-1,.,TGCAGCGTTAATACCGTACCGGGACTAGAAATCGACAATGAGCAGTTCTTC,CSVNTVPGLEIDNEQFF
TRBJ1-5,.,TRBV9,few,TGTGCCAGCAGCGTAGCTACAGAACAGCCCCAGCATTTT,CASSVATEQPQHF
TRBJ2-2,.,TRBV12-3/TRBV12-4,many,TGTGCCAGCAGCCGACTCGCCCCCGGGGAGCTGTTTTTT,CASSRLAPGELFF
TRBJ1-2,.,TRBV24-1,many,TGTGCCACCAGTGGTTTACTACAGGGTCGGTGGGGCTACACCTTC,CATSGLLQGRWGYTF
TRBJ2-6,.,TRBV24-1,few,TGTGCCACCAGTGATCCTCTTGGGACGGGCATCCTGACTTTC,CATSDPLGTGILTF
TRBJ2-3,.,TRBV10-3,few,TGTGCCATCAGTGAGTCGGAAGTTGTCACAGATACGCAGTATTTT,CAISESEVVTDTQYF
TRBJ2-7,TRBD1,TRBV27,many,TGTGCCAGCAGCAAAATCGGACAGGGGGTCTACGAGCAGTACTTC,CASSKIGQGVYEQYF
TRBJ1-1,.,TRBV6-5,many,TGTGCCAGCAGTTACGAGGTTACGAACACTGAAGCTTTCTTT,CASSYEVTNTEAFF